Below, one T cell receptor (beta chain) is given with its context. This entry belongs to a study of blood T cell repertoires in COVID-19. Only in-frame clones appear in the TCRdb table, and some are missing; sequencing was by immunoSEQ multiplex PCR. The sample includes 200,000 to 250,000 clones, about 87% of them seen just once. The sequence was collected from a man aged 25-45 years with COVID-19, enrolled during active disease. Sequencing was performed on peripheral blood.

CDR3 residues: CASSLGGSLVEQYF. The CDR3 region has the DNA TGTGCCAGCAGCTTAGGTGGGAGTTTGGTCGAGCAGTACTTC. The chain links TRBV11-2 to TRBJ2-7; maybe TRBD2 (5 bases). V was trimmed by 1 base and J by 6 bases, leaving 13 bases between them. The V gene's germline CDR1 is SGHAT and CDR2 FQNNGV. The CDR3 runs 14 residues.